Shown below are 20 T cell receptor beta chains from a single sample sequenced in a study of OX40 agonist ivuxolimab in advanced cancers. Some clones are missing from TCRdb's copy, which holds only in-frame ones; the method was immunoSEQ multiplex PCR. The repertoire holds about 48,000 clones, approximately 85% seen once, with roughly 9.9% in the top ten. Here the sequenced sample was CD4+ or CD8+ T cells sorted from blood, taken in a trial of the OX40 agonist ivuxolimab. Receptors were obtained from an adult with an advanced solid tumor such as melanoma, head and neck, liver or kidney cancer.

The chain couples TRBV4-1 to TRBJ1-1; TRBD1 is a possible D gene (5 bases). The V and J ends lost 2 bases and 5 bases respectively, with 21 bases between them. The germline V gene encodes CDR1 MGHRA and CDR2 YSYEKL. This CDR3 is 17 amino acids long. DNA of the CDR3: TGCGCCAGCAGCCAACTCCGGGCGAGGGGCCCGGGGACTGAAGCTTTCTTT. It encodes CASSQLRARGPGTEAFF.

This chain joins TRBV19 and TRBJ1-1, with TRBD1 identical over 7 bases. Germline V gene data show CDR1 as LNHDA and CDR2 as SQIVND (reference sequence). This CDR3 region has 14 residues. With V trimmed by 6 bases and J by 4 bases, 8 bases remained unmatched. For the CDR3, the DNA is TGTGCCAGTAGCATCGACAGGGTGGGCACTGAAGCTTTCTTT. This translates into CASSIDRVGTEAFF. Filled out from reference TRBV19 and TRBJ1-1, the complete variable domain reads DGGITQSPKYLFRKEGQNVTLSCEQNLNHDAMYWYRQDPGQGLRLIYYSQIVNDFQKGDIAEGYSVSREKKESFPLTVTSAQKNPTAFYLCASSIDRVGTEAFFGQGTRLTVV.

Regarding this clone: Other DNA sequences in the sample encode the same CDR3. The chain joins TRBV6-5 to TRBJ2-7; 7 bases are shared with TRBD1. This CDR3 comprises 13 residues. CDR1 MNHEY and CDR2 SVGAGI come from the germline V gene. With 6 bases clipped from V and 2 bases from J, the junction kept 4 bases outside the gene matches. Here the CDR3 DNA reads TGTGCCAGCAGCCGGGACAGAGCCTACGAGCAGTACTTC. It translates to CASSRDRAYEQYF.

The chain combines TRBV2 with TRBJ2-1; a weak D match, TRBD2 (5 bases). The CDR3 extends over 17 amino acids. The germline V gene encodes CDR1 SNHLY and CDR2 FYNNEI. V lost 4 bases and J 4 bases, leaving 20 bases between the germline ends. CDR3 amino acids: CASSGRSGPGLYNEQFF. The CDR3 nucleotides are TGTGCCAGCAGTGGGCGAAGCGGCCCTGGGTTGTACAATGAGCAGTTCTTC.

For the CDR3, the DNA is TGCGCCAGCAGTTTCGGGAGTAGAAAAGATACGCAGTATTTT. This encodes CASSFGSRKDTQYF. The chain is built from TRBV5-1 and TRBJ2-3; D might be TRBD2 (6 bases). V lost 5 bases, J lost 5 bases, and 15 bases lay in between. The CDR3 runs to 14 residues. Germline V gene data show CDR1 as SGHRS and CDR2 as YFSETQ.

The J gene is TRBJ2-2, the V gene TRBV7-9, with a weak D call TRBD2 (5 bases). The CDR3 length is 14 residues. Germline V gene lookup returns CDR1 SEHNR and CDR2 FQNEAQ (reference sequence). The V end was cut by 2 bases, the J end by 4 bases, with 8 bases between. The CDR3 nucleotides are TGTGCCAGCAGCTTACAAGGGAGCACCGGGGAGCTGTTTTTT. Protein: CASSLQGSTGELFF. The full variable domain, rest sourced from reference TRBV7-9 and TRBJ2-2, is DTGVSQNPRHKITKRGQNVTFRCDPISEHNRLYWYRQTLGQGPEFLTYFQNEAQLEKSRLLSDRFSAERPKGSFSTLEIQRTEQGDSAMYLCASSLQGSTGELFFGEGSRLTVL.

The chain recombines TRBV6-5 with TRBJ2-3; possibly TRBD2 for D (5 bases). The CDR3 length is 13 residues. The V gene lost 8 bases and the J gene lost 2 bases, with 11 bases spanning the gap. Germline values: CDR1 MNHEY, CDR2 SVGAGI. This chain's CDR3 is CASGGRYTDTQYF. CDR3 nucleotide sequence: TGTGCCAGCGGAGGCAGATACACAGATACGCAGTATTTT.

This clone came up a few times. This chain links TRBV9 with TRBJ2-5, with no clear D. Per germline, CDR1 SGDLS and CDR2 YYNGEE. The V and J ends lost 0 bases and 4 bases respectively, with 13 bases between them. This CDR3 has 15 amino acids. The CDR3: CASSVGSLPGETQYF. In DNA form, the CDR3 reads TGTGCCAGCAGCGTAGGGTCCCTGCCAGGAGAGACCCAGTACTTC. The full variable domain, rest sourced from reference TRBV9 and TRBJ2-5, is DSGVTQTPKHLITATGQRVTLRCSPRSGDLSVYWYQQSLDQGLQFLIQYYNGEERAKGNILERFSAQQFPDLHSELNLSSLELGDSALYFCASSVGSLPGETQYFGPGTRLLVL.

V is TRBV2 and J is TRBJ2-7; D gene uncertain. Trimming left V 7 bases short and J 2 bases short, with 15 bases between. Germline V CDR1 and CDR2: SNHLY, FYNNEI. The CDR3 extends over 14 amino acids. Here the CDR3 DNA reads TGTGCCAGCAAGGTAATGCGAACAACCTACGAGCAGTACTTC. As protein: CASKVMRTTYEQYF.

This chain uses TRBV19 with TRBJ2-3; D might be TRBD2 (6 bases). Between the trimmed V and J ends, which lost 10 bases and 0 bases, there was a span of 14 bases. Per germline, CDR1 LNHDA and CDR2 SQIVND (reference sequence). The CDR3 covers 14 residues. The CDR3 DNA follows: TGTGCCACTGGAGGGAAATTAAGCACAGATACGCAGTATTTT. Protein product: CATGGKLSTDTQYF.

The V and J genes are TRBV10-3 and TRBJ1-4, with 7 bases that match TRBD1. J was trimmed by 7 bases and V by 10 bases; bases with no gene match: 12. Germline loops: CDR1 ENHRY, CDR2 SYGVKD. This CDR3 is 14 amino acids long. CDR3 region: CATQGDSTGEKLFF. The CDR3 DNA reads as TGTGCCACTCAGGGGGACTCTACAGGTGAAAAACTGTTTTTT.

The J gene is TRBJ2-7, the V gene TRBV6-1; the match to TRBD1 covers 8 bases. V gave up 7 bases and J gave up 5 bases; unmatched junction bases: 7. The CDR3 spans 13 residues. Per the germline V gene, CDR1 is MNHNS and CDR2 is SASEGT. The CDR3 region is CASIRTGNDEQYF. CDR3 DNA: TGTGCCAGCATCCGGACAGGGAACGACGAGCAGTACTTC.

The rearrangement joins TRBV9 to TRBJ1-2; TRBD1 aligns across 9 bases. This CDR3 comprises 14 residues. J was trimmed by 8 bases and V by 3 bases; bases with no gene match: 8. Germline assignment: CDR1 SGDLS and CDR2 YYNGEE. The CDR3 DNA reads TGTGCCAGCAGCGGTCAGACAGGGGGACGAGGCTACACCTTC. Its translation is CASSGQTGGRGYTF.

V gene TRBV11-1 combines with J gene TRBJ2-7; 8 nucleotides agree with TRBD1. The ends lost 0 bases at V and 3 bases at J; junction bases unmatched: 4. Germline loops: CDR1 SGHAT, CDR2 FQDESV (reference sequence). This CDR3 has 15 residues. This CDR3 reads CASSLAPGTGYEQYF. The CDR3 bases are TGTGCCAGCAGCTTAGCACCCGGGACAGGCTACGAGCAGTACTTC.

This clone has just one count. The rearrangement uses TRBV25-1 and TRBJ1-2; 7 nucleotides agree with TRBD1. In germline, CDR1 is MGHDK, CDR2 SYGVNS. The CDR3 has 13 residues. The V gene end was trimmed by 3 bases and the J gene end by 4 bases; junction bases not matched to a gene: 2. The CDR3 reads CASSDRDSYGYTF. CDR3 in DNA: TGTGCCAGCAGTGATAGGGACAGCTATGGCTACACCTTC.

CDR3 in DNA: TGTGCCAGCAGAACAGGACAGGTCCACACTGAAGCTTTCTTT. It translates to CASRTGQVHTEAFF. The rearrangement joins TRBV28 to TRBJ1-1; 7 bases match TRBD1. This CDR3 is 14 amino acids long. Germline V gene lookup returns CDR1 MDHEN and CDR2 SYDVKM. J lost 3 bases, V lost 6 bases, and 7 bases had no gene match.

This rearrangement joins TRBV5-5 to TRBJ1-3; D gene ambiguous. Germline lookup yields CDR1 SGHKS and CDR2 YYEKEE (reference sequence). The CDR3 contains 14 residues. Trimming shortened V by 1 base and J by 0 bases, and 5 bases separated the two germline ends. As DNA, the CDR3 is TGTGCCAGCAGCTTGCCCAGCTCTGGAAACACCATATATTTT. Its translation is CASSLPSSGNTIYF.

The rearrangement uses TRBV5-1 and TRBJ2-5; D remains unclear. V lost 0 bases and J lost 3, with 3 bases in between. The CDR3 runs to 12 residues. Germline values: CDR1 SGHRS, CDR2 YFSETQ. CDR3 sequence (DNA): TGCGCCAGCAGCTTGGGGGAAGAGACCCAGTACTTC. Encoded protein: CASSLGEETQYF.

The chain joins TRBV6-1 to TRBJ1-5; TRBD1 is a possible D gene (5 bases). V was shortened by 4 bases and J by 1 base, with 11 bases between the two germline ends. The CDR3 has 15 residues. Per the germline V gene, CDR1 is MNHNS and CDR2 is SASEGT. The DNA for the CDR3 is TGTGCCAGCAGTGTGGGGGGGGGAAGCAATCAGCCCCAGCATTTT. Translation: CASSVGGGSNQPQHF.

The V call is TRBV6-1, the J call TRBJ1-6; a possible D gene is TRBD1 (5 bases). V was clipped by 7 bases and J by 10 bases, with 14 bases between them. CDR1 and CDR2 from the germline V gene are MNHNS and SASEGT. The CDR3 contains 13 residues. The CDR3, as DNA: TGTGCCAGCACCACCCAGGGTCGATCACCCCTCCACTTT. This codes for CASTTQGRSPLHF.